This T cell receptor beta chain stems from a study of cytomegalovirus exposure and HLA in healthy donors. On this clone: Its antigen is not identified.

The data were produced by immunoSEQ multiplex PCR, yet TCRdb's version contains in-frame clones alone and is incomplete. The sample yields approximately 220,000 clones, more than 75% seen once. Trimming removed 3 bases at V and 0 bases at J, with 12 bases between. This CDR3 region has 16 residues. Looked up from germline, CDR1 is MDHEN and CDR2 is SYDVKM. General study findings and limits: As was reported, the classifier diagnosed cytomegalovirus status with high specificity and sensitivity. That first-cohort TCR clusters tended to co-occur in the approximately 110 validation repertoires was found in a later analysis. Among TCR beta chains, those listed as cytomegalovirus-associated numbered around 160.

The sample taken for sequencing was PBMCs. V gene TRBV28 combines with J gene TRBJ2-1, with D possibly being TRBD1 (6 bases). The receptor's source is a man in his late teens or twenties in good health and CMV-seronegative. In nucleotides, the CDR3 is TGTGCCAGCAGTTTTCTGGGACAAAACTCCTACAATGAGCAGTTCTTC. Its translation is CASSFLGQNSYNEQFF.